The T cell receptor (beta chain) described here comes from a study of radiation and T cells in renal cell carcinoma. Time point denoted: blood 4 weeks post-SBRT, at nephrectomy. Described treatment: 15 Gy SBRT to primary tumor, nephrectomy 4 weeks later. Nephrectomy followed 15 Gy stereotactic body radiation by 4 weeks. The patient's renal cell carcinoma had clear cell pathology. Losses at the gene ends were 5 bases for V and 4 bases for J; bases not matched to a gene: 4. CDR1 and CDR2 from the germline V gene are MNHEY and SVGAGI. The CDR3 length is 15 residues. The method was immunoSEQ multiplex PCR; TCRdb's version includes in-frame clones alone and lacks a portion of them. The sample shows 75,000 to 95,000 clones, around four fifths of them seen only once.

Sequencing was performed on blood, taken from a patient whose treatment included radiotherapy and nephrectomy. The sequence came from a man between 45 and 60 years old with renal cell carcinoma. This chain joins TRBV6-5 and TRBJ2-1; 11 nucleotides match TRBD2. Here the CDR3 reads CASSPLAGGYNEQFF. Written as DNA, the CDR3 is TGTGCCAGCAGTCCCCTAGCGGGGGGTTACAATGAGCAGTTCTTC.